These 11 T cell receptor beta chains originate from one sample sequenced in a study of blood T cell repertoires in COVID-19. Assay used: immunoSEQ multiplex PCR; TCRdb lists only in-frame clones, some missing. The data hold under 400,000 clones, with roughly nine tenths observed a single time. The sequencing input was peripheral blood. The receptor set was obtained from a woman aged 60-75 years with COVID-19, enrolled during active disease.

Comment on this clone: The same CDR3 arises from other DNA sequences in this sample as well. V usage is TRBV5-1 and J usage is TRBJ1-2, with 8 bases fitting TRBD1. The ends lost 1 base at V and 2 bases at J; junction bases unmatched: 1. This CDR3 is 14 amino acids long. CDR1 and CDR2 from the germline V gene are SGHRS and YFSETQ. The CDR3 sequence is CASSLTGGNYGYTF. The DNA for the CDR3 is TGCGCCAGCAGCTTGACAGGGGGAAACTATGGCTACACCTTC. Full variable domain (rest looked up from reference TRBV5-1 and TRBJ1-2): KAGVTQTPRYLIKTRGQQVTLSCSPISGHRSVSWYQQTPGQGLQFLFEYFSETQRNKGNFPGRFSGRQFSNSRSEMNVSTLELGDSALYLCASSLTGGNYGYTFGSGTRLTVV.

The chain joins TRBV12-3 or TRBV12-4 to TRBJ2-7; D possibly corresponds to TRBD1 (7 bases). The CDR3 totals 12 residues. V gave up 7 bases and J gave up 4 bases, with 11 bases separating them. This chain's CDR3 is CASISGGYEQYF. The CDR3 DNA reads as TGTGCCAGCATTTCAGGGGGGTACGAGCAGTACTTC.

The chain combines TRBV4-1 with TRBJ2-3, with D possibly TRBD2 on 5 matching bases. Germline loops: CDR1 MGHRA, CDR2 YSYEKL. Trimming took 0 bases from V and 6 from J, leaving 13 bases between them. The CDR3 runs to 15 residues. DNA for the CDR3: TGCGCCAGCAGCCAAGATGAAGGACTGTCGGATACGCAGTATTTT. Amino acid sequence: CASSQDEGLSDTQYF.

The CDR3 DNA sequence: TGTGCCAGCAGGCAGACAGTCAAAACTGAAGCTTTCTTT. Its translation is CASRQTVKTEAFF. The genes are TRBV27 and TRBJ1-1; maybe TRBD1 (5 bases). The germline V and J ends were trimmed by 6 bases and 5 bases, with 13 bases remaining between them. Germline CDR1 and CDR2: MNHEY and SMNVEV (reference sequence). The CDR3 is 13 amino acids.

The chain couples TRBV7-9 to TRBJ1-2; 11 bases are a match to TRBD1. The junction had 5 bases not matched to a gene; V was cut back by 4 bases and J by 7 bases. Per the germline V gene, CDR1 is SEHNR and CDR2 is FQNEAQ (reference sequence). This CDR3 spans 14 amino acids. Written as DNA, the CDR3 is TGTGCCAGCAGCTCGTGGACAGGGGGCCGTGGCTACACCTTC. This sequence encodes CASSSWTGGRGYTF.

This clone came up once. This chain uses TRBV19 with TRBJ2-5, with 10 bases that match TRBD2. There are 14 residues in the CDR3. Looked up from germline, CDR1 is LNHDA and CDR2 is SQIVND (reference sequence). The J segment lost 4 bases and the V segment lost 6 bases, leaving 5 bases of the junction unmatched. In nucleotides, the CDR3 is TGTGCCAGTAGGAGTAGCGGGGGGCGAGAGACCCAGTACTTC. Amino acids: CASRSSGGRETQYF.

This sequence joins TRBV29-1 and TRBJ2-3; TRBD2 aligns across 8 bases. From germline, CDR1 is SQVTM and CDR2 ANQGSEA. The CDR3 length is 16 residues. The ends lost 5 bases at V and 2 bases at J; junction bases unmatched: 12. The CDR3 spells CSVFFPGTRSTDTQYF. Written as DNA, the CDR3 is TGCAGCGTTTTCTTCCCCGGGACTAGATCCACAGATACGCAGTATTTT.

The CDR3 nucleotides are TGTGCCAGCAGCTTAGCCCCAGGGCAGAACACTGAAGCTTTCTTT. This translates into CASSLAPGQNTEAFF. The chain employs TRBV7-2 and TRBJ1-1; weak D call: TRBD1 (5 bases). The V end lost 0 bases, the J end lost 1 base, and 9 bases lay between the germline ends. The CDR3 totals 15 residues. Germline V gene lookup returns CDR1 SGHTA and CDR2 FQGNSA.

The J gene is TRBJ2-1, the V gene TRBV7-3; 10 nucleotides match TRBD2. J lost 8 bases, V lost 2 bases, and 15 bases had no gene match. Germline CDR1 and CDR2: SGHTA and FQGTGA. CDR3 length equals 18 residues. Written as DNA, the CDR3 is TGTGCCAGCAGCTTAGGGCCAGCGGGGGGGACCCTAACGCATGAGCAGTTCTTC. Residues: CASSLGPAGGTLTHEQFF.

This clone occurred once. This sequence joins TRBV5-1 and TRBJ1-5; D may be TRBD1 (6 bases). This CDR3 contains 15 residues. Germline lookup yields CDR1 SGHRS and CDR2 YFSETQ. The V gene lost 5 bases and the J gene lost 4 bases, with 16 bases spanning the gap. CDR3 sequence reads: CASSWTDPLNQPQHF. CDR3 DNA sequence: TGCGCCAGCAGTTGGACAGACCCTTTAAATCAGCCCCAGCATTTT.

The rearrangement uses TRBV6-5 and TRBJ1-5, with D possibly being TRBD1 (6 bases). The V gene lost 8 bases and the J gene lost 4 bases, with 15 bases spanning the gap. CDR1 is MNHEY and CDR2 is SVGAGI in the germline V gene. The CDR3 consists of 14 residues. The chain's CDR3 is CASSWGRPNQPQHF. CDR3 nucleotide sequence: TGTGCCAGCTCCTGGGGGCGCCCAAATCAGCCCCAGCATTTT.